The clone carrying this TCR beta chain turned up a few times. Antigen unknown. The read ends 3 residues shy of where the CDR3 ends; the end is completed using the germline J gene. The method was immunoSEQ multiplex PCR; TCRdb's version includes in-frame clones alone and lacks a portion of them. This repertoire holds some 10,000 clones, and none appear only once. This sample is part of a study of T cell clonality in common variable immunodeficiency. Diagnosis required reduced IgG, IgA and/or IgM with specific antibody deficiency. Blood came from CVID subjects not ill and not taking immunomodulatory or immunosuppressive medication. Trimming took 6 bases from V and 6 from J; bases not matched to a gene: 11. Germline V CDR1 and CDR2: MNHEY, SVGEGT. CDR3 length: 16 residues. The study's findings and limits: Compared with controls, CVID subjects had fewer shared TCRbeta clones. Reportedly, TCR beta sequences from common variable immunodeficiency showed fewer deletions and N-nucleotide insertions.

The genes are TRBV6-2 or TRBV6-3 and TRBJ2-5; 12 nucleotides agree with TRBD1. This TCR came from a human donor with common variable immunodeficiency. The sequencing input was peripheral blood mononuclear cells. The CDR3 bases that were read are TGTGCCAGCAGCTCAACCCGGGACAGGGGGCGGAAGACC. This translates into CASSSTRDRGRKT. The full CDR3 protein reads CASSSTRDRGRKTQYF.